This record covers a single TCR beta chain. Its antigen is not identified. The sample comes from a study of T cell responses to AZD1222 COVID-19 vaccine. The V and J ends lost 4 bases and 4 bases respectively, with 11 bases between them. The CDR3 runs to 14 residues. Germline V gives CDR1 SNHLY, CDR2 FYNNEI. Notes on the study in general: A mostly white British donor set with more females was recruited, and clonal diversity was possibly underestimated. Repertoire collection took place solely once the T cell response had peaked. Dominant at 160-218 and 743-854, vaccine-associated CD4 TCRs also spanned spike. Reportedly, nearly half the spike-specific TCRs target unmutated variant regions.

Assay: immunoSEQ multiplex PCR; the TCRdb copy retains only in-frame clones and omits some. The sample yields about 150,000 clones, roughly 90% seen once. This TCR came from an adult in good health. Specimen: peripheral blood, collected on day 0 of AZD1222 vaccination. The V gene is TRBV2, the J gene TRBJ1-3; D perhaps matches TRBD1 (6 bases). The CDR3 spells CASSVQGRGNTIYF. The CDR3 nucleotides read TGTGCCAGCAGTGTACAGGGCCGGGGAAACACCATATATTTT. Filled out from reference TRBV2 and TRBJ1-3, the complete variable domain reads EPEVTQTPSHQVTQMGQEVILRCVPISNHLYFYWYRQILGQKVEFLVSFYNNEISEKSEIFDDQFSVERPDGSNFTLKIRSTKLEDSAMYFCASSVQGRGNTIYFGEGSWLTVV.